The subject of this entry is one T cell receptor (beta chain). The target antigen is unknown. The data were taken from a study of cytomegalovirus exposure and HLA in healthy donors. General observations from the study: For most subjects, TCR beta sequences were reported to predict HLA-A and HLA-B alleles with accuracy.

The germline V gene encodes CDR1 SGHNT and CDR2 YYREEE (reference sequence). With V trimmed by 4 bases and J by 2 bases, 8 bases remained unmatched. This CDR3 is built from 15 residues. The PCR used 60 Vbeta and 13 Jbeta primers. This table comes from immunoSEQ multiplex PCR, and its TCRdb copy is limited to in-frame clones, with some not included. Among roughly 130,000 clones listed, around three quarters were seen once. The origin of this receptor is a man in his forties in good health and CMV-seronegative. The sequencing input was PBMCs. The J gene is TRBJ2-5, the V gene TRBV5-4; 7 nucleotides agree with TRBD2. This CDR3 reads CASSPSGGPQETQYF. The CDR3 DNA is TGTGCCAGCAGCCCCTCGGGGGGTCCACAAGAGACCCAGTACTTC.